The TCR beta chain described here comes from a study of breast tumors, draining lymph nodes, adjacent tissues. Study-level points and caveats: Compared with lymph nodes, tumors were less diverse; compared with nontumor tissue, more. Tumor and nontumor repertoires were significantly more similar in luminal-like than in basal-like breast cancer.

In this sample, this clonotype turned up a few times. The antigen remains undetermined. MiXCR, applied by TCRdb to the multiplex PCR reads, yields one record per CDR3 protein. The profile shows 20,000 to 25,000 distinct CDR3 sequences, 40% to 45% of them singletons. The germline V gene encodes CDR1 LGHDT and CDR2 YNNKEL (reference sequence). The CDR3 runs 16 residues. The V gene lost 2 bases and the J gene lost 7 bases, with 15 bases spanning the gap. The clonotype comes from a female donor with breast cancer. Some clones in this sample may be carry-over from other donors' samples. Material for sequencing was breast tumor tissue. The chain recombines TRBV3-1 with TRBJ1-6, with D perhaps TRBD1 (5 bases). The CDR3 loop reads CASSQSPPGHNSPLHF. The DNA of the CDR3 is TGTGCCAGCAGCCAATCCCCTCCAGGGCACAATTCACCCCTCCACTTT.